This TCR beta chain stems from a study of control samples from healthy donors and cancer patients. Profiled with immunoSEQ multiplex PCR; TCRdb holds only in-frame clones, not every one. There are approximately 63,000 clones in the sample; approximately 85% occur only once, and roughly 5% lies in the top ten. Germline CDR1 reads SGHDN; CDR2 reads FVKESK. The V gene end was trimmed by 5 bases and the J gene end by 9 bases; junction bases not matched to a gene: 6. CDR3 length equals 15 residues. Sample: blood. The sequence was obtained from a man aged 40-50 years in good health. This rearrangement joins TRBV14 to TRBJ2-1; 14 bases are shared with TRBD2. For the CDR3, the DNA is TGTGCCAGCAGCTCCCGACTAGCGGGGGGGCCTGAGCAGTTCTTC. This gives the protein CASSSRLAGGPEQFF.